This T cell receptor beta chain derives from a study of T cells after yellow fever vaccination. Across the whole study: EM, EMRA, CM and Tscm memory subsets were sorted using CD3, CD45RA, CCR7 and CD95. The study, taken as a whole, reports: On day 0, almost all vaccine-responding clonotypes were undetectable in sorted memory subsets. Weaker, the secondary response peaked sooner, at day 5 versus 15. Post-booster repertoires contained most primary-vaccination clones again (96% CD4, approximately 86% CD8).

The germline gives CDR1 KGHDR, CDR2 SFDVKD. Trimming took off 4 bases at V and 3 bases at J, with 11 bases between the two ends. The CDR3 covers 14 residues. One entry per CDR3 protein, called by TCRdb with MiXCR from the 5' RACE reads. This sample yields thousands of distinct CDR3 sequences, of which under 8% are seen a single time; approximately 58% belongs to the top ten. This clonotype occurred many times. This receptor was obtained from a man aged 18 to 30 who received the YFV17D yellow fever vaccine. This specimen was PBMCs, either bulk or a sorted T-cell subset (CD4+, CD8+, memory, or dextramer-sorted; not recorded which), taken roughly 15 days after the first yellow fever vaccination. The chain is built from TRBV24-1 and TRBJ1-2; a weak D match, TRBD1 (5 bases). CDR3 in amino acids: CATSESGTDYGYTF. CDR3 nucleotides: TGTGCCACCAGTGAATCCGGGACCGACTATGGCTACACCTTC.